This T cell receptor (beta chain) was sequenced in a study of shared clonotypes between healthy human individuals. The study, taken as a whole, reports: The expectation was that sequencing depth would affect clonotype sharing among donors. A reduction in generation probabilities was seen for non-shared clonotypes relative to those shared by all four donors. Naive CD4 clonotype sharing across a handful of donors was roughly 5%. A generally larger estimated richness was seen in naive subsets than in memory subsets.

With regard to this clone: Its antigen remains unknown.

Naive CD8 cells were CD45RO-negative, positively selected for CCR7, excluding terminally differentiated effector memory CD45RA+ cells. This CDR3 is built from 13 residues. Trimming shortened V by 4 bases and J by 11 bases, and 17 bases separated the two germline ends. Germline CDR1 reads MNHEY; CDR2 reads SMNVEV (reference sequence). TCRdb's table, derived via immunoSEQ multiplex PCR, lists solely in-frame clones and lacks some. The sample shows some 2.1 million clones, just over 90% of them seen only once. Sequencing was performed on naive CD8+ T cells from PBMCs. The clonotype originates from a man aged 18 to 30 in good health. Some clones in this sample may be carry-over from other donors' samples. The rearrangement links TRBV27 to TRBJ1-1; D possibly corresponds to TRBD1 (6 bases). The CDR3 bases are TGTGCCAGCAGTTCCAACAGGGTTCGGGGGGCTTTCTTT. It translates to CASSSNRVRGAFF.